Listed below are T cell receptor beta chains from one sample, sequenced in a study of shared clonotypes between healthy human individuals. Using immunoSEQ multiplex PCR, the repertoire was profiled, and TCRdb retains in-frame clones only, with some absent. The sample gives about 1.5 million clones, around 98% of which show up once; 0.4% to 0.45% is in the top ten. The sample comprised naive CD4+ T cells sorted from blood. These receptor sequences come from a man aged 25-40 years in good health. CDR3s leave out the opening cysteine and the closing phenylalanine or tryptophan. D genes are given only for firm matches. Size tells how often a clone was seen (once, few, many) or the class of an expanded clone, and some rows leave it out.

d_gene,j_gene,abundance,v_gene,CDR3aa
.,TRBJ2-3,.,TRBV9,ASSSTADTQY
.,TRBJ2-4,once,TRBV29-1,SVESPSAKNIQY
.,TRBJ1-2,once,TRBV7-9,ASSLTWGDYGYT
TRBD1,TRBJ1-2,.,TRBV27,ASRRTGIYGYT
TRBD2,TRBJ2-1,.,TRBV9,ASSALAGGYNEQF
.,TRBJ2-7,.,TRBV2,ASSELGTLYEQY
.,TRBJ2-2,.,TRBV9,ASSPLSGQTFGGELF
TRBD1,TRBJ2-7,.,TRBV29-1,SVATGTGPYEQY
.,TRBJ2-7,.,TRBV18,ASLRTLGGDEQY
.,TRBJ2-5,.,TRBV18,ASSPDNRPAY
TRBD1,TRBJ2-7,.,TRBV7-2,ASTAQTGLVYEQY
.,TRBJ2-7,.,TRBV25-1,ASSARVSSYEQY
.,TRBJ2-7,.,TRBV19,ASSSTSNPTREQY
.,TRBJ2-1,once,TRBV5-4,ASSLEPGYIYNEQF
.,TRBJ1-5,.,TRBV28,ASSLGQGDQPQH
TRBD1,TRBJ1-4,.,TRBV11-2,ASSPTGATNEKLF
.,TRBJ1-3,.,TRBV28,ASSSPGSGNTIY
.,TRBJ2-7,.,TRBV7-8,ASSPRDLSYEQY
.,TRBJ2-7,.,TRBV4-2,ASSQGWERETRGEQY
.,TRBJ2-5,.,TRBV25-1,ASCRTAQETQY
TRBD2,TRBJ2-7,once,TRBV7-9,ASSLGHGGSSTFYEQY
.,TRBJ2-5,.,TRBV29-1,SALLVFQETQY
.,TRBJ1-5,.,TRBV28,ASSLAYRGGYQPQH
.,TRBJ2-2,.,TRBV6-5,ASSYLGGGGELF
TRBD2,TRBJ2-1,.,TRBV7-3,ASSLLAGAPNEQF
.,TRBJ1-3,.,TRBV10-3,AIRRGGFSGNTIY
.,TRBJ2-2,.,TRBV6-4,ASSGTVNTGELF
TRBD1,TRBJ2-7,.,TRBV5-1,ASRRTGAYEQY
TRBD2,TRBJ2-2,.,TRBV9,ASSVGLAGDTGELF
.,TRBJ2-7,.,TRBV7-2,ASSLGSAHGQY
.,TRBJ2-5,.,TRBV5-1,ASSPGQKETQY
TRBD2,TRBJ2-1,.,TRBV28,ASSTGTRRNEQF
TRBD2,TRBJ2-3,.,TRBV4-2,ASSQDEASGGTASTDTQY
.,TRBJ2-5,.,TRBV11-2,ASSSLKQGQETQY
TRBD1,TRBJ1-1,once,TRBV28,ASSRTGPTEAF
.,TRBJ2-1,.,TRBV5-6,ASSPPAGGDKF
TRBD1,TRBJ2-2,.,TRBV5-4,ASSLQGPGELF
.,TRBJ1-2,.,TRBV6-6,ASSADSQGYGYT
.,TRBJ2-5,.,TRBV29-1,SDWGHFQETQY
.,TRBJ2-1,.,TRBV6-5,ASRPVGLGRGEQF
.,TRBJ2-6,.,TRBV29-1,SVGFSGANVLT
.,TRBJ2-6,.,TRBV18,ASSLSSSLVSGANVLT
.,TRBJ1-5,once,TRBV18,ASSLTNQPQH
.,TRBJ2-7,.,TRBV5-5,ASSLNRNYEQY